The 4 T cell receptor beta chains given below trace back to one sample, sequenced in a study of T cells expressing NK-cell markers. TCRdb reprocessed the 5' RACE reads and keeps a single row for each CDR3 protein, giving no DNA. The sample table includes almost 450,000 distinct CDR3 sequences. The specimen sequenced was blood T cells: a sorted CD56 or NKG2C T cell subset, CD4+ or CD8+ T cells, or bulk PBMC T cells (not recorded which). The source is a woman between 18 and 70 years old in good health.

The chain employs TRBV5-1 and TRBJ2-5; the TCRdb D gene call, TRBD1, has no DNA to confirm it. Germline V gene sequence: CDR1 SGHRS, CDR2 YFSETQ. This CDR3 has 16 residues. CDR3 amino acids: CASSYKLDTSQETQYF.

The rearrangement joins TRBV20-1 to TRBJ2-7. This CDR3 region has 12 residues. The germline CDR1 and CDR2 sequences are DFQATT and SNEGSKA (reference sequence). CDR3 sequence: CSARKGPYEQYF.

The chain uses TRBV21-1 and TRBJ2-7; TCRdb's D call of TRBD2 is untestable without DNA. TRBV21-1 is a pseudogene segment. The CDR3 length is 15 residues. This CDR3 is CASSKASGSSYEQYF.

J is TRBJ1-1 and V is TRBV7-3. CDR3 length: 16 amino acids. CDR1 is SGHTA and CDR2 is FQGTGA in the germline V gene. The CDR3: CASSDSLQVMNTEAFF.